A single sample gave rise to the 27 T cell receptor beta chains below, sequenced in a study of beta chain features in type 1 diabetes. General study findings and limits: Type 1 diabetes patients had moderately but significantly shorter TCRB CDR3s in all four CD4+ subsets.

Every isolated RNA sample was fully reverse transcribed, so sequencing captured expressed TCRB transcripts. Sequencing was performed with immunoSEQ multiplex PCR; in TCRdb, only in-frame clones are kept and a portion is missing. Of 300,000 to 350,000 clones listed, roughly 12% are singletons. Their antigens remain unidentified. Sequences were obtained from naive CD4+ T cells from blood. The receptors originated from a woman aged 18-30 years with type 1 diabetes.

CDR3 in amino acids: CASRGGGSNEQFF. Here the CDR3 DNA reads TGTGCCAGCAGGGGCGGCGGGTCAAATGAGCAGTTCTTC. V and J are TRBV7-9 and TRBJ2-1; maybe TRBD2 (5 bases). V shed 6 bases and J shed 7 bases, with 13 bases lying between them. The CDR3 contains 13 residues. Germline lookup yields CDR1 SEHNR and CDR2 FQNEAQ (reference sequence).

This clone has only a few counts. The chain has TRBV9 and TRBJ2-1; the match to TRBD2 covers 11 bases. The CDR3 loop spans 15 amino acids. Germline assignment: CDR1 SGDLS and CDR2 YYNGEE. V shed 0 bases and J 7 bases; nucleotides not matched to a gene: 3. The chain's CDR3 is CASSVGLAGTNEQFF. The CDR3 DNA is TGTGCCAGCAGCGTAGGACTAGCGGGAACGAATGAGCAGTTCTTC.

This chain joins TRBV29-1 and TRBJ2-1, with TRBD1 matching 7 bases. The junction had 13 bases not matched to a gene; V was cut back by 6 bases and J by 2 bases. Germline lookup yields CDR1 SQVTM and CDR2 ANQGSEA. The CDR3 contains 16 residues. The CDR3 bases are TGCAGCGTCTTGAGAGTGAGGGGGCCCCCCTACAATGAGCAGTTCTTC. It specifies CSVLRVRGPPYNEQFF.

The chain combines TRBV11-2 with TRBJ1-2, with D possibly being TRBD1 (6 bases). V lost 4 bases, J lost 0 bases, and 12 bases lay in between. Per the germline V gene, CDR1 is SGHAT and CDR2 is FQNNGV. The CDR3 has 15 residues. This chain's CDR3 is CASSSNGQTNYGYTF. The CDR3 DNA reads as TGTGCCAGCAGCTCAAACGGACAGACTAACTATGGCTACACCTTC.

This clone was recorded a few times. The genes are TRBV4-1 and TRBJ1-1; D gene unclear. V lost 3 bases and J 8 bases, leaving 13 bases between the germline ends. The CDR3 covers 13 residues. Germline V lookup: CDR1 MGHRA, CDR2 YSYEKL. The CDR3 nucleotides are TGCGCCAGCAGCCAGGTCCCGCAGGCCGAAGCTTTCTTT. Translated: CASSQVPQAEAFF.

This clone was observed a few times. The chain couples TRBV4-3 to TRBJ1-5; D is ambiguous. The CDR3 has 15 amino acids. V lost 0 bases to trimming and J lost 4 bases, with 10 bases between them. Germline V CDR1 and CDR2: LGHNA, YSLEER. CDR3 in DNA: TGCGCCAGCAGCCAAGATCCCACCGGTAATCAGCCCCAGCATTTT. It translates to CASSQDPTGNQPQHF.

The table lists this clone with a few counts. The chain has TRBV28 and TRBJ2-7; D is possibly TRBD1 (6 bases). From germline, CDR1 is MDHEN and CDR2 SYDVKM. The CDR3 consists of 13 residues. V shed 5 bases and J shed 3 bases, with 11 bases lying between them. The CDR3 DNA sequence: TGTGCCAGCAGTCCCGGCAGGGGCTACGAGCAGTACTTC. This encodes CASSPGRGYEQYF.

In DNA, the CDR3 is TGTGCCATCAGTGACCCAGGGAGGGTGAACACTGAAGCTTTCTTT. This gives the protein CAISDPGRVNTEAFF. This chain uses TRBV10-3 with TRBJ1-1; D is possibly TRBD1 (5 bases). CDR3 size: 15 residues. Germline CDR1 ENHRY, CDR2 SYGVKD. V was cut by 3 bases and J by 0 bases, with 11 bases left in between.

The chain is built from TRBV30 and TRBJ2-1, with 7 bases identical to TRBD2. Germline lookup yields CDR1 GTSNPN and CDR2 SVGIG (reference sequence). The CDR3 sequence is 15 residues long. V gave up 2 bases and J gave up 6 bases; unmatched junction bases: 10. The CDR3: CAWSSGRGRGNEQFF. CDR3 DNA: TGTGCCTGGAGTTCGGGGAGGGGAAGGGGCAATGAGCAGTTCTTC.

CDR3 loop: CASSPRTPQETQYF. The CDR3 DNA reads as TGTGCCAGCAGCCCCCGGACTCCGCAAGAGACCCAGTACTTC. The chain uses TRBV5-4 and TRBJ2-5; tentative D call: TRBD2 (5 bases). CDR1 is SGHNT and CDR2 is YYREEE in the germline V gene (reference sequence). The CDR3 runs to 14 residues. Trimming took 4 bases from V and 2 from J, leaving 12 bases between them.

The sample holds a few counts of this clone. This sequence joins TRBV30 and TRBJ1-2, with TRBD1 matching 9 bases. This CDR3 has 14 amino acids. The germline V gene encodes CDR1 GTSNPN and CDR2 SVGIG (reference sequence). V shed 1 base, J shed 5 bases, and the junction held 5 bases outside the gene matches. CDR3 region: CAWSAPGTGYGYTF. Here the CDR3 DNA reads TGTGCCTGGAGTGCGCCCGGGACAGGGTATGGCTACACCTTC. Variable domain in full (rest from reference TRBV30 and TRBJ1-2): SQTIHQWPATLVQPVGSPLSLECTVEGTSNPNLYWYRQAAGRGLQLLFYSVGIGQISSEVPQNLSASRPQDRQFILSSKKLLLSDSGFYLCAWSAPGTGYGYTFGSGTRLTVV.

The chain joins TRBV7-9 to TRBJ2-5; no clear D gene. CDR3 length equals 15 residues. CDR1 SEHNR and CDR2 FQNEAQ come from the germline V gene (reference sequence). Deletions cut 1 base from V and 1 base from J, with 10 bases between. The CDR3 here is CASSLGSVIQETQYF. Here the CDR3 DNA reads TGTGCCAGCAGCTTAGGAAGCGTCATCCAAGAGACCCAGTACTTC.

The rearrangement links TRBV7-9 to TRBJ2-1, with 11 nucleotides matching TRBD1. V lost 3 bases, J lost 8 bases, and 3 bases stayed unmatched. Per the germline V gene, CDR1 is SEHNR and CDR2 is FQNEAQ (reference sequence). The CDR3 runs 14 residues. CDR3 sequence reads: CASSLDRGLDEQFF. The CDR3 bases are TGTGCCAGCAGCTTGGACAGGGGGCTAGATGAGCAGTTCTTC.

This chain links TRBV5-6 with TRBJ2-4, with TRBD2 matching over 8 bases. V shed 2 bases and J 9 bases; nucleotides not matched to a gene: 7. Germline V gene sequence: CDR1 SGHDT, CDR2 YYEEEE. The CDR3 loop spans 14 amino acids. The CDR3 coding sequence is TGTGCCAGCAGCTTTGCGGGAGGAGGCGGCATTCAGTACTTC. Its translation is CASSFAGGGGIQYF. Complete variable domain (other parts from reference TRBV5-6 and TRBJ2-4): DAGVTQSPTHLIKTRGQQVTLRCSPKSGHDTVSWYQQALGQGPQFIFQYYEEEERQRGNFPDRFSGHQFPNYSSELNVNALLLGDSALYLCASSFAGGGGIQYFGAGTRLSVL.

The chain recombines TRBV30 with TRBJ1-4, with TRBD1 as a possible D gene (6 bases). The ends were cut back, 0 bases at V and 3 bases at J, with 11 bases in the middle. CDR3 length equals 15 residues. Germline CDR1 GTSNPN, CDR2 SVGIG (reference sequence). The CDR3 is CAWSVQGLPNEKLFF. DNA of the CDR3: TGTGCCTGGAGTGTCCAGGGGTTGCCTAATGAAAAACTGTTTTTT.

The DNA of the CDR3 is TGTGCCAGTAGCCGGGGGGCCAGCTCTGGAAACACCATATATTTT. The encoded protein is CASSRGASSGNTIYF. The chain links TRBV6-5 to TRBJ1-3; the D gene is possibly TRBD1 (6 bases). The V gene's germline CDR1 is MNHEY and CDR2 SVGAGI. V dropped 9 bases and J dropped 0 bases, with 15 bases sitting between them. The CDR3 loop spans 15 amino acids.

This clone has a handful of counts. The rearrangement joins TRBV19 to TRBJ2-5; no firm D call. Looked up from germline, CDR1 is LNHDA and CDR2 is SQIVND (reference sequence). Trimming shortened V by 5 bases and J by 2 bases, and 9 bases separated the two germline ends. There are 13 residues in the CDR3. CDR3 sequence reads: CASSGADQETQYF. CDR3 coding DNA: TGTGCCAGTAGTGGTGCGGATCAAGAGACCCAGTACTTC.

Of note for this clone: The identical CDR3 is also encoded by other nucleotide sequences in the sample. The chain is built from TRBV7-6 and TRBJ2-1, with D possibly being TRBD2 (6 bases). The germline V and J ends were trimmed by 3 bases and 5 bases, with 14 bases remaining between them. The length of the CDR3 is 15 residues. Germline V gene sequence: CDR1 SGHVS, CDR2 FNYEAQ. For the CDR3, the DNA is TGTGCCAGCAGCTTTAGCGGCGGAGGGGACAATGAGCAGTTCTTC. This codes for CASSFSGGGDNEQFF.

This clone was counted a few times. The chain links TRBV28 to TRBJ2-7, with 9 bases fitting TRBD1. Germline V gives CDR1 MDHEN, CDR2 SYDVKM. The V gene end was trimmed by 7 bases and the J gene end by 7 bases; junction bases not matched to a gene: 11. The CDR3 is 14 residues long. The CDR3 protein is CASKPGQGSDEQYF. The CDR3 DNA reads TGTGCCAGCAAACCGGGACAGGGATCGGATGAGCAGTACTTC.

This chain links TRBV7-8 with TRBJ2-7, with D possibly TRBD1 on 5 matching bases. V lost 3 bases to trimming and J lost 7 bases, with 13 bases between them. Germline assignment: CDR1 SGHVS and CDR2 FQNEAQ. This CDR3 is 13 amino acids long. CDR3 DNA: TGTGCCAGCAGCTTTGCCAGGGTTGATGAGCAGTACGTC. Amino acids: CASSFARVDEQYV.

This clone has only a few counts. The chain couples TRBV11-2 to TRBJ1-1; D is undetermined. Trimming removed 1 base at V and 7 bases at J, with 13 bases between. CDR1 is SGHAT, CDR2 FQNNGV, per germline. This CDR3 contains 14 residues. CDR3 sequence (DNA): TGTGCCAGCAGCTTAGTGTCGGGAGAGGTTGAAGCTTTCTTT. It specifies CASSLVSGEVEAFF.

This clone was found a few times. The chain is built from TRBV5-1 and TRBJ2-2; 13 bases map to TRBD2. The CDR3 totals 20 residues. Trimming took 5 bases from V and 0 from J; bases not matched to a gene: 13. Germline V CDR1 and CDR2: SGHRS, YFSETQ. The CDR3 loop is CASRSYWGLAGLANTGELFF. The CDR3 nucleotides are TGCGCCAGCAGGTCTTATTGGGGACTAGCGGGACTGGCGAACACCGGGGAGCTGTTTTTT.

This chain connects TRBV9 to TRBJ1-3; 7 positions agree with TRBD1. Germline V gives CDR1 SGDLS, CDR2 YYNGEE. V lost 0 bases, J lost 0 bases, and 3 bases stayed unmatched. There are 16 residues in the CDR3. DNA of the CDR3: TGTGCCAGCAGCGTAGGGGACAGAGTCTCTGGAAACACCATATATTTT. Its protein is CASSVGDRVSGNTIYF. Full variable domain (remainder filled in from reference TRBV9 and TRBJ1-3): DSGVTQTPKHLITATGQRVTLRCSPRSGDLSVYWYQQSLDQGLQFLIQYYNGEERAKGNILERFSAQQFPDLHSELNLSSLELGDSALYFCASSVGDRVSGNTIYFGEGSWLTVV.

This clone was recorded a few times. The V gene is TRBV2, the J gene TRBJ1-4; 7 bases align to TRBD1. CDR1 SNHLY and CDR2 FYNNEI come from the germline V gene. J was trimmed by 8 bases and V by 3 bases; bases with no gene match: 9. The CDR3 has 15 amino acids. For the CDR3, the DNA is TGTGCCAGCAGTGACTTGACAGGGATTGGCGAAAAACTGTTTTTT. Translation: CASSDLTGIGEKLFF.

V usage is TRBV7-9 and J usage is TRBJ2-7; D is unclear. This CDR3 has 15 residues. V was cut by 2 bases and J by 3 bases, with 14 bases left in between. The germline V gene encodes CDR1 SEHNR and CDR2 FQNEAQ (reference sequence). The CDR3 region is CASSLWVRLFYEQYV. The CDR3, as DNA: TGTGCCAGCAGCTTATGGGTCCGACTCTTCTACGAGCAGTACGTC.

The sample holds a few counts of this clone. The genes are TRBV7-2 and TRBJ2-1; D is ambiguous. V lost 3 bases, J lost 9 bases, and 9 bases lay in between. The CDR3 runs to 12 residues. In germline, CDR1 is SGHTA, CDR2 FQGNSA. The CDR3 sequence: CASSFLVTEQFF. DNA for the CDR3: TGTGCCAGCAGCTTTCTAGTTACTGAGCAGTTCTTC.

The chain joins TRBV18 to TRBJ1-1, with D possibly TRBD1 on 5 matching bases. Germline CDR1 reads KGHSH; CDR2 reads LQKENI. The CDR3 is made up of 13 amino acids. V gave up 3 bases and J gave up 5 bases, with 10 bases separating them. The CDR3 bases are TGTGCCAGCTCACCGGGGGGGTTGACTGAAGCTTTCTTT. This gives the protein CASSPGGLTEAFF.